The clone carrying this TCR beta chain has ten or more counts. The data originate from a study of T cells in Graves' hyperthyroidism and ophthalmopathy. Germline lookup yields CDR1 MDHEN and CDR2 SYDVKM. The length of the CDR3 is 15 residues. The J segment lost 7 bases and the V segment lost 3 bases, leaving 8 bases of the junction unmatched. It was RNA transcripts that yielded the amplified TCR beta CDR3 regions. With the HTBI primer set, the TCR CDR3 went through a first round of RT-PCR. TCRdb used MiXCR to reprocess the multiplex PCR reads, holding one entry per CDR3 protein. The sample yields approximately 150,000 distinct CDR3 sequences, less than 10% seen once. These patients, aged 18 to 65, had recently diagnosed hyperthyroidism lasting under 2 months. The study collected blood at first hyperthyroidism diagnosis, before any ophthalmopathy symptoms arose.

The sequenced material came from blood. The receptor was derived from a woman aged 18-29 years with Graves' hyperthyroidism that later progressed to Graves' ophthalmopathy. This chain connects TRBV28 to TRBJ2-1; 8 bases align to TRBD2. This CDR3 is CASSFRRGAENEQFF. CDR3 coding DNA: TGTGCCAGCAGTTTCCGGCGGGGGGCCGAAAATGAGCAGTTCTTC.